Listed below are T cell receptor beta chains from one sample, sequenced in a study of cytomegalovirus exposure and HLA in healthy donors. Assay: immunoSEQ multiplex PCR; the TCRdb copy retains only in-frame clones and omits some. The sample includes 250,000 to 350,000 clones, roughly 88% seen only once; the top ten take around 4.2%. The sample was PBMCs. The source of these receptors is a man aged 35-49 years in good health and CMV-seropositive. Each CDR3 is given with its conserved first and last residue. Each record gives: D gene, clone size, V gene, J gene, CDR3 protein, CDR3 DNA. D genes are given only for firm matches. A clone size is listed for some rows: how often the clone was seen (once, few, many), or a class if it is expanded.

d_gene: TRBD1; abundance: -; v_gene: TRBV5-1; j_gene: TRBJ1-4; CDR3aa: CASSQGGGEKLFF; CDR3nt: TGCGCCAGCAGTCAAGGGGGCGGGGAAAAACTGTTTTTT
d_gene: -; abundance: -; v_gene: TRBV5-1; j_gene: TRBJ1-3; CDR3aa: CASSLVSQGRGFPGNTIYF; CDR3nt: TGCGCCAGCAGCTTGGTATCACAAGGCCGAGGCTTCCCTGGAAACACCATATATTTT
d_gene: TRBD2; abundance: -; v_gene: TRBV9; j_gene: TRBJ2-3; CDR3aa: CASSVGASGRSTDTQYF; CDR3nt: TGTGCCAGCAGCGTAGGGGCTAGCGGGAGAAGCACAGATACGCAGTATTTT
d_gene: -; abundance: -; v_gene: TRBV7-9; j_gene: TRBJ2-5; CDR3aa: CASSPPTTNQETQYF; CDR3nt: TGTGCCAGCAGCCCTCCTACGACTAACCAAGAGACCCAGTACTTC
d_gene: -; abundance: -; v_gene: TRBV7-9; j_gene: TRBJ2-6; CDR3aa: CASSRRGSGANVLTF; CDR3nt: TGTGCCAGCAGCCGCAGGGGCTCTGGGGCCAACGTCCTGACTTTC
d_gene: -; abundance: -; v_gene: TRBV18; j_gene: TRBJ1-4; CDR3aa: CASSPQATNEKLFF; CDR3nt: TGTGCCAGCTCACCTCAGGCAACTAATGAAAAACTGTTTTTT
d_gene: -; abundance: -; v_gene: TRBV6-5; j_gene: TRBJ1-2; CDR3aa: CASSPGQSIYGYTF; CDR3nt: TGTGCCAGCAGCCCAGGACAGTCAATTTATGGCTACACCTTC
d_gene: -; abundance: -; v_gene: TRBV5-6; j_gene: TRBJ2-7; CDR3aa: CASSYPGADEQYF; CDR3nt: TGTGCCAGCAGCTACCCGGGAGCTGACGAGCAGTACTTC
d_gene: TRBD1; abundance: -; v_gene: TRBV19; j_gene: TRBJ2-1; CDR3aa: CASSIRGQYNEQFF; CDR3nt: TGTGCCAGTAGTATAAGGGGACAGTACAATGAGCAGTTCTTC
d_gene: TRBD2; abundance: -; v_gene: TRBV4-1; j_gene: TRBJ2-7; CDR3aa: CASSQEAAGARNEQYF; CDR3nt: TGCGCCAGCAGCCAAGAAGCAGCGGGGGCGAGGAACGAGCAGTACTTC
d_gene: -; abundance: -; v_gene: TRBV7-2; j_gene: TRBJ2-2; CDR3aa: CASRWGPANTGELFF; CDR3nt: TGTGCCAGCCGTTGGGGGCCCGCGAACACCGGGGAGCTGTTTTTT
d_gene: -; abundance: -; v_gene: TRBV11-2; j_gene: TRBJ1-1; CDR3aa: CASSLEYSLNTEAFF; CDR3nt: TGTGCCAGCAGCTTAGAGTACAGTTTGAACACTGAAGCTTTCTTT
d_gene: TRBD1; abundance: -; v_gene: TRBV9; j_gene: TRBJ2-1; CDR3aa: CASSVRDRVKDEQFF; CDR3nt: TGTGCCAGCAGCGTCCGGGACAGGGTGAAGGATGAGCAGTTCTTC
d_gene: TRBD2; abundance: -; v_gene: TRBV7-3; j_gene: TRBJ2-3; CDR3aa: CASSHFREGPDTQYF; CDR3nt: TGTGCCAGCAGCCACTTTAGGGAGGGTCCAGATACGCAGTATTTT
d_gene: -; abundance: few; v_gene: TRBV28; j_gene: TRBJ1-4; CDR3aa: CASSLFRGGDEKLFF; CDR3nt: TGTGCCAGCAGTTTATTCAGGGGCGGCGATGAAAAACTGTTTTTT
d_gene: -; abundance: -; v_gene: TRBV5-1; j_gene: TRBJ2-5; CDR3aa: CASFSGSSETQYF; CDR3nt: TGCGCCAGCTTCTCAGGGTCAAGTGAGACCCAGTACTTC
d_gene: TRBD1; abundance: few; v_gene: TRBV15; j_gene: TRBJ1-2; CDR3aa: CATSRLGTGEYGYTF; CDR3nt: TGTGCCACCAGCAGATTGGGGACAGGGGAATATGGCTACACCTTC
d_gene: TRBD1; abundance: -; v_gene: TRBV2; j_gene: TRBJ1-4; CDR3aa: CASRRQGINEKLFF; CDR3nt: TGTGCCAGCAGACGACAGGGGATTAATGAAAAACTGTTTTTT
d_gene: TRBD1; abundance: -; v_gene: TRBV7-3; j_gene: TRBJ2-1; CDR3aa: CASSKITGDEQFF; CDR3nt: TGTGCCAGCAGCAAAATAACAGGGGATGAGCAGTTCTTC
d_gene: -; abundance: -; v_gene: TRBV5-6; j_gene: TRBJ1-2; CDR3aa: CASSVRGANYGYTF; CDR3nt: TGTGCCAGCAGCGTACGGGGGGCTAACTATGGCTACACCTTC
d_gene: -; abundance: once; v_gene: TRBV7-7; j_gene: TRBJ1-3; CDR3aa: CASSHGGSSGNTIYF; CDR3nt: TGTGCTAGCAGCCATGGAGGGAGCTCTGGAAACACCATATATTTT
d_gene: -; abundance: -; v_gene: TRBV6-1; j_gene: TRBJ2-1; CDR3aa: CASSEATRRSYNEQFF; CDR3nt: TGTGCCAGCAGTGAAGCAACTAGGCGCTCCTACAATGAGCAGTTCTTC
d_gene: -; abundance: -; v_gene: TRBV29-1; j_gene: TRBJ1-2; CDR3aa: CSARQVGAYSDTF; CDR3nt: TGCAGCGCCCGACAGGTCGGGGCCTATTCGGACACCTTC
d_gene: -; abundance: -; v_gene: TRBV29-1; j_gene: TRBJ2-1; CDR3aa: CSVVYNEQFF; CDR3nt: TGCAGCGTCGTATACAATGAGCAGTTCTTC
d_gene: -; abundance: -; v_gene: TRBV27; j_gene: TRBJ2-7; CDR3aa: CASSLRQVGYEQYF; CDR3nt: TGTGCCAGCAGTTTACGACAGGTGGGGTACGAGCAGTACTTC
d_gene: TRBD2; abundance: -; v_gene: TRBV7-6; j_gene: TRBJ2-1; CDR3aa: CASRQWDTGTSGGNEQFF; CDR3nt: TGTGCCAGCAGACAGTGGGACACCGGGACTAGCGGGGGCAATGAGCAGTTCTTC
d_gene: TRBD1; abundance: -; v_gene: TRBV4-1; j_gene: TRBJ2-7; CDR3aa: CASSQTTGLPYEQYF; CDR3nt: TGCGCCAGCAGCCAAACGACAGGGCTCCCCTACGAGCAGTACTTC
d_gene: -; abundance: -; v_gene: TRBV7-8; j_gene: TRBJ2-6; CDR3aa: CASSFSSGANVLTF; CDR3nt: TGTGCCAGCAGCTTCTCCTCTGGGGCCAACGTCCTGACTTTC
d_gene: -; abundance: -; v_gene: TRBV6-1; j_gene: TRBJ1-5; CDR3aa: CASRTTGYQPQHF; CDR3nt: TGTGCCAGCAGGACGACAGGATATCAGCCCCAGCATTTT
d_gene: TRBD2; abundance: -; v_gene: TRBV6-5; j_gene: TRBJ2-7; CDR3aa: CASSVIAGNYEQYF; CDR3nt: TGTGCCAGCAGTGTAATAGCGGGAAACTACGAGCAGTACTTC
d_gene: TRBD2; abundance: -; v_gene: TRBV28; j_gene: TRBJ2-1; CDR3aa: CASSLSGGAREQFF; CDR3nt: TGTGCCAGCAGTTTAAGCGGGGGGGCTAGGGAGCAGTTCTTC
d_gene: -; abundance: -; v_gene: TRBV9; j_gene: TRBJ1-1; CDR3aa: CASSPRAQAMNTEAFF; CDR3nt: TGTGCCAGCAGCCCCCGAGCTCAGGCCATGAACACTGAAGCTTTCTTT
d_gene: -; abundance: -; v_gene: TRBV11-2; j_gene: TRBJ2-3; CDR3aa: CASSLGADTQYF; CDR3nt: TGTGCCAGCAGCTTAGGAGCAGATACGCAGTATTTT
d_gene: -; abundance: -; v_gene: TRBV7-2; j_gene: TRBJ1-1; CDR3aa: CASSLGGSGTEAFF; CDR3nt: TGTGCCAGCAGCTTAGGTGGTTCGGGCACTGAAGCTTTCTTT
d_gene: TRBD2; abundance: -; v_gene: TRBV15; j_gene: TRBJ2-3; CDR3aa: CATSGSRRENTDTQYF; CDR3nt: TGTGCCACCAGCGGCAGCAGGCGGGAGAACACAGATACGCAGTATTTT
d_gene: TRBD2; abundance: -; v_gene: TRBV5-1; j_gene: TRBJ2-1; CDR3aa: CASRLTGLLEQFF; CDR3nt: TGCGCCAGCAGATTGACGGGACTACTAGAGCAGTTCTTC
d_gene: -; abundance: -; v_gene: TRBV6-5; j_gene: TRBJ2-3; CDR3aa: CASSYSPRWDTQYF; CDR3nt: TGTGCCAGCAGTTACTCACCGAGGTGGGATACGCAGTATTTT
d_gene: TRBD2; abundance: -; v_gene: TRBV27; j_gene: TRBJ2-2; CDR3aa: CASSLWTSDRTGELFF; CDR3nt: TGTGCCAGCAGTTTATGGACTAGCGATCGCACCGGGGAGCTGTTTTTT
d_gene: TRBD1; abundance: -; v_gene: TRBV7-9; j_gene: TRBJ1-3; CDR3aa: CASSLADRGYTIYF; CDR3nt: TGTGCCAGCAGCTTAGCGGACAGGGGATACACCATATATTTT
d_gene: TRBD2; abundance: -; v_gene: TRBV29-1; j_gene: TRBJ2-1; CDR3aa: CSVTSGRSIGNEQFF; CDR3nt: TGCAGCGTGACTAGCGGGAGGTCCATCGGGAATGAGCAGTTCTTC
d_gene: TRBD1; abundance: -; v_gene: TRBV4-3; j_gene: TRBJ2-7; CDR3aa: CASSTGTEYEQYF; CDR3nt: TGCGCCAGCAGTACCGGGACAGAGTACGAGCAGTACTTC
d_gene: TRBD2; abundance: -; v_gene: TRBV2; j_gene: TRBJ2-7; CDR3aa: CASSEQTSGLTYEQYF; CDR3nt: TGTGCCAGCAGTGAGCAGACTAGCGGCCTAACCTACGAGCAGTACTTC
d_gene: -; abundance: -; v_gene: TRBV28; j_gene: TRBJ1-3; CDR3aa: CASSTGNTIYF; CDR3nt: TGTGCCAGCAGCACAGGGAACACCATATATTTT
d_gene: TRBD1; abundance: -; v_gene: TRBV7-9; j_gene: TRBJ2-7; CDR3aa: CASSPRTGGIHEQYF; CDR3nt: TGTGCCAGCAGCCCAAGGACAGGGGGCATCCACGAGCAGTACTTC
d_gene: TRBD1; abundance: -; v_gene: TRBV18; j_gene: TRBJ1-1; CDR3aa: CASSPLGQGASEAFF; CDR3nt: TGTGCCAGCTCACCACTCGGACAGGGGGCCTCTGAAGCTTTCTTT
d_gene: TRBD2; abundance: -; v_gene: TRBV18; j_gene: TRBJ2-1; CDR3aa: CASSSGTSGYNEQFF; CDR3nt: TGTGCCAGCTCGTCCGGGACTAGCGGCTACAATGAGCAGTTCTTC
d_gene: TRBD2; abundance: -; v_gene: TRBV4-2; j_gene: TRBJ2-7; CDR3aa: CASSQGLAGSYEQYF; CDR3nt: TGTGCCAGCAGCCAAGGACTAGCGGGCTCCTACGAGCAGTACTTC
d_gene: -; abundance: -; v_gene: TRBV19; j_gene: TRBJ1-5; CDR3aa: CASSIGDFSNQPQHF; CDR3nt: TGTGCCAGTAGTATTGGGGACTTTAGCAATCAGCCCCAGCATTTT
d_gene: -; abundance: -; v_gene: TRBV2; j_gene: TRBJ1-1; CDR3aa: CASRQQDVGSTEAFF; CDR3nt: TGTGCCAGCAGACAGCAAGACGTTGGGAGCACTGAAGCTTTCTTT
d_gene: TRBD2; abundance: -; v_gene: TRBV7-9; j_gene: TRBJ2-1; CDR3aa: CASSFFTSGSYNEQFF; CDR3nt: TGTGCCAGCAGCTTCTTTACTAGCGGCTCCTACAATGAGCAGTTCTTC
d_gene: TRBD1; abundance: -; v_gene: TRBV28; j_gene: TRBJ2-1; CDR3aa: CASSSPKGAGSYNEQFF; CDR3nt: TGTGCCAGCAGTTCCCCTAAGGGGGCGGGCTCCTACAATGAGCAGTTCTTC
d_gene: -; abundance: -; v_gene: TRBV27; j_gene: TRBJ2-5; CDR3aa: CATSSRRGRGDTQYF; CDR3nt: TGTGCCACCTCCTCGCGGAGGGGACGAGGGGATACCCAGTACTTC